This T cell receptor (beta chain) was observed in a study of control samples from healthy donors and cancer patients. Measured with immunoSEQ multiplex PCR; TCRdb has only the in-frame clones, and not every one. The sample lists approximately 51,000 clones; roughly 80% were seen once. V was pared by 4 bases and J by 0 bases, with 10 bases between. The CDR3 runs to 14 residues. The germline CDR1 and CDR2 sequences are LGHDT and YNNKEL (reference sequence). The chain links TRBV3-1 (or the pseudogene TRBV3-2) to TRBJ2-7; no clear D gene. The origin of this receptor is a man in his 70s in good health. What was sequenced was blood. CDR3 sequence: CASSPTPSSYEQYF. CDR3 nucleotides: TGTGCCAGCAGCCCGACACCGAGCTCCTACGAGCAGTACTTC.